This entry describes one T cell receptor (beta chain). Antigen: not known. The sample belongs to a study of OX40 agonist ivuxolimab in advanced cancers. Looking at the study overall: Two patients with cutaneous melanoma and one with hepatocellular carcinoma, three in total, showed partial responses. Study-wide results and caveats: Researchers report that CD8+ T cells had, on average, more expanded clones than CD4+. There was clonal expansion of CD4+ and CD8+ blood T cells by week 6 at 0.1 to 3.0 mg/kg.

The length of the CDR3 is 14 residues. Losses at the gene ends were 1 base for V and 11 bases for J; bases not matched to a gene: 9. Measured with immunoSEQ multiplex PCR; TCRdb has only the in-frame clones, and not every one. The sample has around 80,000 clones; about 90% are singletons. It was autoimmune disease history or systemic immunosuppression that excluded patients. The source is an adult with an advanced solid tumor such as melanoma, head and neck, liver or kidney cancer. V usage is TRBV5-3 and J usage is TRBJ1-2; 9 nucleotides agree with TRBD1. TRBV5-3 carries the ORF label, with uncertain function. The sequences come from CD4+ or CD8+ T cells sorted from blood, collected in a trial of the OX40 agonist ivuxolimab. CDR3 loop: CARSLHRGLPPYTF. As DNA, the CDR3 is TGTGCCAGAAGCTTGCACAGGGGGCTCCCCCCTTACACCTTC.